One and the same sample provided the 32 T cell receptor beta chains below, sequenced in a study of metastatic and nonmetastatic thyroid tumors. No treatment of any kind had been given to any patient before thyroid surgery. TCRdb re-called clones via MiXCR from the PCR reads. The sample includes 30,000 to 45,000 clones, under 40% seen only once; the top ten take 15% to 20%. The sequenced material came from tumor tissue. The receptor source for this set is a female donor with papillary thyroid cancer or a benign thyroid nodule (not recorded which). Some clones in this sample may be carry-over from other donors' samples.

The rearrangement uses TRBV9 and TRBJ2-3; D possibly corresponds to TRBD1 (5 bases). This CDR3 has 14 residues. The ends were cut back, 7 bases at V and 2 bases at J, with 14 bases in the middle. Germline CDR1 SGDLS, CDR2 YYNGEE. In DNA form, the CDR3 reads TGTGCCAGCGGTTCTGGGGCCGACACAGATACGCAGTATTTT. Encoded protein: CASGSGADTDTQYF.

The chain links TRBV3-1 to TRBJ2-1; 9 bases agree with TRBD2. CDR3 length: 15 amino acids. Unmatched junction bases numbered 6, after V lost 1 base and J lost 8 bases. Per the germline V gene, CDR1 is LGHDT and CDR2 is YNNKEL (reference sequence). The CDR3 spells CASSQVREGRDEQFF. The CDR3 nucleotides read TGTGCCAGCAGCCAAGTGCGGGAGGGGAGGGATGAGCAGTTCTTC.

This chain links TRBV20-1 with TRBJ2-1, with 9 bases matching TRBD1. The CDR3 contains 14 residues. The germline V gene encodes CDR1 DFQATT and CDR2 SNEGSKA (reference sequence). Trimming cost V 3 bases and J 7 bases; bases outside gene matches: 7. The CDR3 sequence is CSAREQGARNEQFF. In DNA, the CDR3 is TGCAGTGCTAGGGAACAGGGGGCTAGGAATGAGCAGTTCTTC.

The gene calls are TRBV20-1 and TRBJ2-3, with 8 positions matching TRBD1. The germline gives CDR1 DFQATT, CDR2 SNEGSKA (reference sequence). The CDR3 runs to 15 residues. V lost 3 bases, J lost 4 bases, and 9 bases stayed unmatched. The CDR3: CSASDGQGAADTQYF. The CDR3 DNA follows: TGCAGTGCTAGTGACGGGCAGGGGGCGGCAGATACGCAGTATTTT.

This clone was observed at least ten times. The CDR3 is CASSAPNGYTF. The DNA of the CDR3 is TGTGCCAGCAGCGCACCAAATGGCTACACCTTC. The chain employs TRBV9 and TRBJ1-2; the D is unclear. Germline V lookup: CDR1 SGDLS, CDR2 YYNGEE. The CDR3 has 11 amino acids. V was clipped by 3 bases and J by 6 bases, with 6 bases between them. The full variable domain, rest sourced from reference TRBV9 and TRBJ1-2, is DSGVTQTPKHLITATGQRVTLRCSPRSGDLSVYWYQQSLDQGLQFLIQYYNGEERAKGNILERFSAQQFPDLHSELNLSSLELGDSALYFCASSAPNGYTFGSGTRLTVV.

This clone has only a few counts. This sequence joins TRBV6-5 and TRBJ1-2; D uncertain. CDR1 and CDR2 from the germline V gene are MNHEY and SVGAGI. This CDR3 comprises 14 residues. The V end was cut by 0 bases, the J end by 2 bases, with 7 bases between. The CDR3 bases are TGTGCCAGCAGTTACTCGACTGAGAACTATGGCTACACCTTC. Its protein is CASSYSTENYGYTF.

The chain joins TRBV11-3 to TRBJ2-2; D is uncertain. The CDR3 has 14 amino acids. Germline V gene data show CDR1 as SGHNT and CDR2 as YENEEA. The V end lost 2 bases, the J end lost 5 bases, and 9 bases lay between the germline ends. CDR3 sequence: CASSLSRATGELFF. DNA for the CDR3: TGTGCCAGCAGCTTAAGTCGGGCTACCGGGGAGCTGTTTTTT.

By frequency in the sample, this clone is medium-sized. The same CDR3 also results from other DNA sequences found in this sample. This chain connects TRBV2 to TRBJ1-2; 7 nucleotides agree with TRBD1. The CDR3 extends over 14 amino acids. Unmatched junction bases numbered 3, after V lost 1 base and J lost 4 bases. Per the germline V gene, CDR1 is SNHLY and CDR2 is FYNNEI. Written as DNA, the CDR3 is TGTGCCAGCAGTGAAGGAGGGGGCAGCTATGGCTACACCTTC. Translating gives CASSEGGGSYGYTF.

This clone was detected a few times. The DNA for the CDR3 is TGTGCCACCAGTGATCGTGGCGGAAACAATCAGCCCCAGCATTTT. Translating it yields CATSDRGGNNQPQHF. The chain has TRBV24-1 and TRBJ1-5; no clear D gene. The CDR3 totals 15 residues. Trimming pared 3 bases from V and 3 bases from J, leaving 11 bases between. Germline CDR1 is KGHDR and CDR2 is SFDVKD.

This clone was picked up many times. V gene TRBV30 combines with J gene TRBJ1-5, with D possibly matching TRBD1 (5 bases). Trimming cost V 8 bases and J 7 bases, with 15 bases left between them. Germline V gives CDR1 GTSNPN, CDR2 SVGIG (reference sequence). The CDR3 loop spans 12 amino acids. The CDR3: CALRQGAQPQHF. The CDR3 coding sequence is TGTGCCCTCCGGCAGGGTGCCCAGCCCCAGCATTTT.

This clone was found a few times. This chain uses TRBV28 with TRBJ2-7; 7 bases fit TRBD2. This CDR3 has 18 amino acids. The germline CDR1 and CDR2 sequences are MDHEN and SYDVKM. After removal of 4 bases from V and 3 bases from J, the junction contained 18 bases not matched to a gene. CDR3 coding DNA: TGTGCCAGCAGTTCAACTCTCCTCGGACTAGTAAGTAGCTACGAGCAGTACTTC. Translated: CASSSTLLGLVSSYEQYF. The whole variable domain, remainder taken from reference TRBV28 and TRBJ2-7, is DVKVTQSSRYLVKRTGEKVFLECVQDMDHENMFWYRQDPGLGLRLIYFSYDVKMKEKGDIPEGYSVSREKKERFSLILESASTNQTSMYLCASSSTLLGLVSSYEQYFGPGTRLTVT.

This clone was seen once. The DNA of the CDR3 is TGCGCCAGCAGCCCCAGAGAGGTGTACTCTGGAAACACCATATATTTT. Translating gives CASSPREVYSGNTIYF. The chain uses TRBV5-1 and TRBJ1-3; no clear D gene. The length of the CDR3 is 16 residues. Germline values: CDR1 SGHRS, CDR2 YFSETQ. V was cut by 4 bases and J by 0 bases, with 14 bases left in between.

The V and J genes are TRBV30 and TRBJ2-7; no reliable D call. The ends were cut back, 3 bases at V and 5 bases at J, with 20 bases in the middle. Germline loops: CDR1 GTSNPN, CDR2 SVGIG (reference sequence). The CDR3 covers 15 residues. The CDR3 sequence is CAWRGRNLGKDEQYF. CDR3 nucleotide sequence: TGTGCCTGGAGGGGTCGAAACCTGGGGAAAGACGAGCAGTACTTC. Based on the CDR3 plus reference TRBV30 and TRBJ2-7, the full variable domain is SQTIHQWPATLVQPVGSPLSLECTVEGTSNPNLYWYRQAAGRGLQLLFYSVGIGQISSEVPQNLSASRPQDRQFILSSKKLLLSDSGFYLCAWRGRNLGKDEQYFGPGTRLTVT.

The chain combines TRBV9 with TRBJ2-2; TRBD1 agrees at 8 bases. Germline lookup yields CDR1 SGDLS and CDR2 YYNGEE. The length of the CDR3 is 17 residues. V lost 4 bases, J lost 3 bases, and 11 bases stayed unmatched. CDR3 coding DNA: TGTGCCAGCAGCATGAGACAGGGGAATAAGGACACCGGGGAGCTGTTTTTT. Translation: CASSMRQGNKDTGELFF.

In its sample, this clone was seen a few times. V gene TRBV27 combines with J gene TRBJ1-1; maybe TRBD1 (5 bases). This CDR3 spans 16 amino acids. V was cut by 2 bases and J by 1 base, with 14 bases left in between. CDR1 MNHEY and CDR2 SMNVEV come from the germline V gene (reference sequence). CDR3 sequence (DNA): TGTGCCAGCAGTTTAGTGGGGCGGGCTAAGAACACTGAAGCTTTCTTT. Translated, it gives CASSLVGRAKNTEAFF.

The chain employs TRBV6-1 and TRBJ2-1; D not certain. Germline assignment: CDR1 MNHNS and CDR2 SASEGT. The CDR3 covers 15 residues. V was shortened by 4 bases and J by 0 bases, with 10 bases between the two germline ends. CDR3: CASSVDGSSYNEQFF. The CDR3 DNA follows: TGTGCCAGCAGTGTCGACGGGTCCTCCTACAATGAGCAGTTCTTC.

This sequence joins TRBV7-6 and TRBJ2-7, with 11 nucleotides matching TRBD1. The CDR3 length is 15 residues. Germline-derived CDR1 and CDR2 are SGHVS and FNYEAQ. V was clipped by 5 bases and J by 5 bases; unmatched bases: 8. The CDR3 loop is CASSLSGTGGNEQYF. Written as DNA, the CDR3 is TGTGCCAGCAGCCTCTCTGGGACAGGGGGGAACGAGCAGTACTTC. The entire variable domain, with the rest obtained from reference TRBV7-6 and TRBJ2-7, is as follows: GAGVSQSPRYKVTKRGQDVALRCDPISGHVSLYWYRQALGQGPEFLTYFNYEAQQDKSGLPNDRFSAERPEGSISTLTIQRTEQRDSAMYRCASSLSGTGGNEQYFGPGTRLTVT.

The chain joins TRBV7-3 to TRBJ2-1; D call uncertain. Per germline, CDR1 SGHTA and CDR2 FQGTGA. The V gene lost 0 bases and the J gene lost 6 bases, with 18 bases spanning the gap. The CDR3 has 17 amino acids. CDR3 sequence (DNA): TGTGCCAGCAGCTTAACGCCAGGAGCCCTAGGCAGCAATGAGCAGTTCTTC. Amino acid sequence: CASSLTPGALGSNEQFF.

This clone appeared a few times. The chain employs TRBV7-3 and TRBJ1-1; weak D call: TRBD1 (5 bases). Germline-derived CDR1 and CDR2 are SGHTA and FQGTGA. Trimming pared 3 bases from V and 5 bases from J, leaving 13 bases between. CDR3 length: 14 residues. The DNA of the CDR3 is TGTGCCAGCAGCTTGGGCAGGGAGGGGACTGAAGCTTTCTTT. Protein: CASSLGREGTEAFF.

This clone was recorded a few times. The CDR3 sequence is CASKRDRGDTQYF. The CDR3, as DNA: TGTGCCAGCAAAAGGGACAGGGGCGATACGCAGTATTTT. The chain employs TRBV27 and TRBJ2-3, with 10 bases fitting TRBD1. Germline CDR1 MNHEY, CDR2 SMNVEV (reference sequence). The CDR3 covers 13 residues. Trimming took 7 bases from V and 6 from J; bases not matched to a gene: 4.

The genes are TRBV30 and TRBJ1-1; the match to TRBD1 covers 11 bases. Trimming removed 3 bases from V and 1 base from J; junction bases left unmatched: 4. CDR3 size: 15 residues. CDR1 and CDR2 (germline): GTSNPN, SVGIG (reference sequence). This CDR3 is CAWRYGTGGNTEAFF. CDR3 DNA sequence: TGTGCCTGGAGGTACGGGACAGGGGGGAACACTGAAGCTTTCTTT.

V usage is TRBV6-1 and J usage is TRBJ2-3; D is unclear. The CDR3 length is 14 residues. Germline CDR1 reads MNHNS; CDR2 reads SASEGT. The ends were cut back, 2 bases at V and 0 bases at J, with 6 bases in the middle. Here the CDR3 DNA reads TGTGCCAGCAGTGAATTTCGGAGCACAGATACGCAGTATTTT. Translating it yields CASSEFRSTDTQYF.

This chain links TRBV6-1 with TRBJ2-6; D possibly corresponds to TRBD1 (5 bases). The CDR3 is made up of 15 amino acids. Germline V CDR1 and CDR2: MNHNS, SASEGT. V was trimmed by 7 bases and J by 2 bases, leaving 12 bases between them. CDR3 DNA: TGTGCCAGCATTGATATCAGGGCTGGGGCCAACGTCCTGACTTTC. Translated: CASIDIRAGANVLTF.

A few counts support this clone. The chain has TRBV28 and TRBJ1-2; a possible D gene is TRBD1 (5 bases). In germline, CDR1 is MDHEN, CDR2 SYDVKM. The V end lost 6 bases, the J end lost 5 bases, and 10 bases lay between the germline ends. CDR3 size: 12 residues. The CDR3 here is CASSHPGYGYTF. The CDR3 DNA reads TGTGCCAGCAGCCACCCAGGGTATGGCTACACCTTC.

This rearrangement joins TRBV2 to TRBJ2-7; 11 nucleotides agree with TRBD2. CDR1 is SNHLY, CDR2 FYNNEI, per germline. Trimming removed 5 bases from V and 2 bases from J; junction bases left unmatched: 8. The CDR3 consists of 16 residues. The CDR3 here is CASSISGRAGTYEQYF. The DNA for the CDR3 is TGTGCCAGCAGTATTAGCGGGAGGGCCGGAACCTACGAGCAGTACTTC.

The J gene is TRBJ1-2, the V gene TRBV5-1, with D tentatively TRBD1 (6 bases). Trimming cost V 3 bases and J 7 bases, with 22 bases left between them. The CDR3 has 16 amino acids. Per the germline V gene, CDR1 is SGHRS and CDR2 is YFSETQ. CDR3 in DNA: TGCGCCAGCAGCTATCCGGGACACGAAAGAACAGGTGGCTACACCTTC. It specifies CASSYPGHERTGGYTF.

The J gene is TRBJ2-5, the V gene TRBV28; possible D gene TRBD2, 7 bases. V was pared by 6 bases and J by 2 bases, with 22 bases between. The V gene's germline CDR1 is MDHEN and CDR2 SYDVKM. This CDR3 contains 17 residues. This chain's CDR3 is CASRLYGGGGSQETQYF. CDR3 nucleotides: TGTGCCAGCAGGCTATATGGGGGCGGGGGCTCACAAGAGACCCAGTACTTC.

The CDR3: CASSPGPPSGNTIYF. CDR3 in DNA: TGCGCCAGCAGCCCCGGACCCCCCTCTGGAAACACCATATATTTT. This sequence joins TRBV5-1 and TRBJ1-3; D unclear. The CDR3 runs to 15 residues. Trimming removed 4 bases from V and 0 bases from J, with 11 bases in between. Per the germline V gene, CDR1 is SGHRS and CDR2 is YFSETQ.

This clone came up a few times. Germline and junction disagree at one end, which may indicate a read error. The rearrangement links TRBV6-1 to TRBJ1-6; D might be TRBD1 (5 bases). The CDR3 extends over 14 amino acids. CDR1 is MNHNS and CDR2 is SASEGT in the germline V gene. The DNA for the CDR3 is TGTGCCATCGCCCCAGGTGGGGGGAATTCGCCCCTCCACTTT. It translates to CAIAPGGGNSPLHF.

This clone has a handful of counts. The V gene is TRBV19, the J gene TRBJ2-1, with a possible D match to TRBD1 (5 bases). CDR3 length: 14 amino acids. The ends were cut back, 6 bases at V and 0 bases at J, with 9 bases in the middle. From germline, CDR1 is LNHDA and CDR2 SQIVND (reference sequence). The CDR3 sequence: CASRDKGSYNEQFF. The CDR3 DNA reads TGTGCCAGTAGGGACAAGGGCTCCTACAATGAGCAGTTCTTC. The full variable domain, completed using reference TRBV19 and TRBJ2-1, is DGGITQSPKYLFRKEGQNVTLSCEQNLNHDAMYWYRQDPGQGLRLIYYSQIVNDFQKGDIAEGYSVSREKKESFPLTVTSAQKNPTAFYLCASRDKGSYNEQFFGPGTRLTVL.

This clone has only a few counts. This chain joins TRBV6-1 and TRBJ1-3; D call uncertain. The length of the CDR3 is 13 residues. Germline V gives CDR1 MNHNS, CDR2 SASEGT. V lost 10 bases, J lost 0 bases, and 10 bases lay in between. The CDR3 nucleotides read TGTGCCACCCGCGCTAGCTCTGGAAACACCATATATTTT. Protein: CATRASSGNTIYF.

This clone was detected a few times. The V and J genes are TRBV28 and TRBJ2-6; D is uncertain. The CDR3 length is 16 residues. Looked up from germline, CDR1 is MDHEN and CDR2 is SYDVKM. The V end lost 2 bases, the J end lost 0 bases, and 8 bases lay between the germline ends. CDR3 region: CASSLPSSSGANVLTF. The CDR3, as DNA: TGTGCCAGCAGTTTACCGTCCAGCTCTGGGGCCAACGTCCTGACTTTC.